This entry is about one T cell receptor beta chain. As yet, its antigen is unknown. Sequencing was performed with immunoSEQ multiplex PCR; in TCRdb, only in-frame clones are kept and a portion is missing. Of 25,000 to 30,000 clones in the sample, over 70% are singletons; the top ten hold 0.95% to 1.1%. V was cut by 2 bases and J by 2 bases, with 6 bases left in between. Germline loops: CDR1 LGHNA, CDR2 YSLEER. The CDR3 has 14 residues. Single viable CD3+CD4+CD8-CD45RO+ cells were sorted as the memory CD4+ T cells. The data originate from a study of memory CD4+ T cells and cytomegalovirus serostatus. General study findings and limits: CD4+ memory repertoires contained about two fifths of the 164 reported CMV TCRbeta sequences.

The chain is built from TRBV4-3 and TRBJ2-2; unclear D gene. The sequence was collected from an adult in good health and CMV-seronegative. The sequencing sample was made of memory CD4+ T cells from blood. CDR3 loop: CASSQLSNTGELFF. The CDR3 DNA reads TGCGCCAGCAGCCAACTATCAAACACCGGGGAGCTGTTTTTT.